The rows below give T cell receptor beta chains drawn from one sample of a study of T-cell reconstitution after alpha-beta-depleted transplantation in children. TCRdb recomputed calls from the PCR reads with MiXCR, one row per CDR3 protein. The sample contains about 600,000 distinct CDR3 sequences, roughly 24% of which appear only once. The starting material was PBMCs, mostly from graft donor cells, obtained 360 days after TCRalphabeta/CD19-depleted stem cell transplant. These receptors were taken from a boy in the first two years of life who had a stem cell transplant for acute myeloid leukemia, so the T cells may come from the graft donor. The CDR3 runs from the conserved cysteine through the conserved F or W. The D gene is left open where the match is weak. Clone size is stated in some rows and not others, as once, few, many or a class when expanded.

clone_size j_call d_call v_call cdr3_nt cdr3_aa
many TRBJ2-2 . TRBV29-1 TGCAGCGTTGAACTTTGGACCGGGGAGCTGTTTTTT CSVELWTGELFF
few TRBJ2-1 . TRBV28 TGTGCCAGCAGTTCTTACGACGGGAGCTCCTACAATGAGCAGTTCTTC CASSSYDGSSYNEQFF
many TRBJ2-7 . TRBV12-3/TRBV12-4 TGTGCCAGCAGCCCGGTTCTGTACTACGAGCAGTACTTC CASSPVLYYEQYF
. TRBJ1-1 TRBD1 TRBV15 TGTGCCACCAGCAGAGATTGGCAGGGGGCGGAGGGCGAAGCTTTCTTT CATSRDWQGAEGEAFF
. TRBJ2-1 . TRBV20-1 TGCAGTGCTAGATCTGGAGGACTTGAGCAGTTCTTC CSARSGGLEQFF
many TRBJ1-1 . TRBV29-1 TGCAGCGTTGAGCCCCGGGGGACTGAAGCTTTCTTT CSVEPRGTEAFF
. TRBJ2-3 . TRBV4-3 TGCGCCAGCAGCCAAGGCCCCCGGGCGACAGATACGCAGTATTTT CASSQGPRATDTQYF
. TRBJ2-3 . TRBV11-2 TGTGCCAGCAGCTTAGTAGGGACGGCGGGGGCTCGCACAGATACGCAGTATTTT CASSLVGTAGARTDTQYF
many TRBJ2-3 . TRBV29-1 TGCAGCGTTGAAGAGCTTTCGCAGTATTTT CSVEELSQYF
many TRBJ2-6 . TRBV2 TGTGCCAGCAGTCGGGGCCAGCATTCTGGGGCCAACGTCCTGACTTTC CASSRGQHSGANVLTF
. TRBJ2-1 TRBD1 TRBV28 TGTGCCAGCAGCAGGGGAGACGACAGGGAGCGTTACAATGAGCAGTTCTTC CASSRGDDRERYNEQFF
many TRBJ2-5 . TRBV12-3/TRBV12-4 TGTGCCAGCAGTTTCCGTTTTGGGGAAGAGACCCAGTACTTC CASSFRFGEETQYF
. TRBJ2-3 TRBD2 TRBV20-1 TGCAGTGCTAGAACCGGGACTAGCGGGGGGGCCAGGAAAGATACGCAGTATTTT CSARTGTSGGARKDTQYF
few TRBJ2-1 . TRBV15 TGTGCCACCAGCCTGACGGACCGCTACAATGAGCAGTTCTTC CATSLTDRYNEQFF
. TRBJ1-6 . TRBV28 TGTGCCACGGGAGTGGGTTCACCCCTCCACTTT CATGVGSPLHF
. TRBJ2-4 . TRBV2 TGTGCCAGCAGTGAAGACAGGGTGGCCAAAAACATTCAGTACTTC CASSEDRVAKNIQYF
many TRBJ2-2 TRBD2 TRBV12-5 TGTGCTAGTGCCCTTAGCGGGGGGGCAATCGGGGAGCTGTTTTTT CASALSGGAIGELFF
. TRBJ2-2 . TRBV20-1 TGCAGTGCCAGCGAGACAGCGAACACCGGGGAGCTGTTTTTT CSASETANTGELFF
many TRBJ2-7 . TRBV7-7 TGTGCCAGCATCCTTGGGGGGTACGAGCAGTACTTC CASILGGYEQYF
. TRBJ2-1 TRBD2 TRBV18 TGTGCCAGCTCCCCTTTTTTCAGCGGGGGTAACAATGAGCAGTTCTTC CASSPFFSGGNNEQFF
. TRBJ2-1 . TRBV5-1 TGCGCCAGCAGCTTGGGACGGCTGGACCACAATGAGCAGTTCTTC CASSLGRLDHNEQFF
. TRBJ2-5 . TRBV20-1 TGCAGTGCCCTAGGGGGGGACGCCCAAGAGACCCAGTACTTC CSALGGDAQETQYF
. TRBJ1-5 . TRBV5-1 TGCGCCAGCAGCTTGGGTCCGGGTAGGGGATATCAGCCCCAGCATTTT CASSLGPGRGYQPQHF
many TRBJ1-2 TRBD1 TRBV29-1 TGCAGCGTCGTGACAGGGGACTATGGCTACACCTTC CSVVTGDYGYTF
. TRBJ2-1 . TRBV9 TGTGCCAGCAGCCTCGGAGGCGGGCAGGCGGTTTATGAGCAGTTCTTC CASSLGGGQAVYEQFF
few TRBJ2-4 TRBD1 TRBV24-1 TGTGCCACCAGCCCAGGGGGCGTAGGAAACATTCAGTACTTC CATSPGGVGNIQYF
few TRBJ1-4 . TRBV6-2/TRBV6-3 TGTGCCAGCTCCCGGATAGGCTATCCAAATGAAAAACTGTTTTTT CASSRIGYPNEKLFF
. TRBJ1-1 . TRBV7-2 TGTGCCAGCAGCTTAGCGACGTACGGTATGAACACTGAAGCTTTCTTT CASSLATYGMNTEAFF
few TRBJ2-7 TRBD1 TRBV19 TGTGCCAGTAGTATGGACCCGGGACAGAGGACCACCGAGCAGTACTTC CASSMDPGQRTTEQYF
. TRBJ2-1 TRBD2 TRBV7-8 TGTGCCAGCAGCTTAGCGCGGGGGGGACCAAGGTACAATGAGCAGTTCTTC CASSLARGGPRYNEQFF
many TRBJ2-5 . TRBV29-1 TGCAGCGTTACCCTGAATCCGGGCCCTCAGACCCAGTACTTC CSVTLNPGPQTQYF
many TRBJ1-5 . TRBV20-1 TGCAGTGCTCTACAGCCCAGGAAGGGTCAGCCCCAGCATTTT CSALQPRKGQPQHF
many TRBJ2-7 . TRBV5-6 TGTGCCAGCAGCCCGGCGGTAGGGGGAGAGCAGTACTTC CASSPAVGGEQYF
. TRBJ2-7 TRBD1 TRBV7-9 TGTGCCAGCAGCCCAGGGGACAGGGGGCACGAGCAGTACTTC CASSPGDRGHEQYF
many TRBJ1-2 TRBD1 TRBV6-5 TGTGCCAGCAGCTCCACTCAGGGGGCCTATGGCTACACCTTC CASSSTQGAYGYTF
many TRBJ2-5 . TRBV20-1 TGCAGTGCACGGACAGGAGGGCGGGAGACCCAGTACTTC CSARTGGRETQYF
few TRBJ2-3 . TRBV28 TGTGCCAGCAGCCTCGTGAGCTATACGCAGTATTTT CASSLVSYTQYF
once TRBJ2-7 TRBD2 TRBV20-1 TGCAGTGCTACAGGACTAGCGGGAAACGAGCAGAACTTC CSATGLAGNEQNF
few TRBJ2-3 . TRBV20-1 TGCAGTGCTGGAAACAGGCGAGGGAACCTACCTAGCACAGATACGCAGTATTTT CSAGNRRGNLPSTDTQYF
many TRBJ2-7 . TRBV29-1 TGCAGCGTCGCCGACAGCCCCCCGACCGAGCAGTACTTC CSVADSPPTEQYF
few TRBJ1-1 . TRBV29-1 TGCAGCGTTGAAGGACGGGTGGGCACTGAAGCTTTCTTT CSVEGRVGTEAFF
many TRBJ2-3 . TRBV12-3/TRBV12-4 TGTGCCAGCAGTAATATGCCAGATACGCAGTATTTT CASSNMPDTQYF
. TRBJ2-7 TRBD1 TRBV12-3/TRBV12-4 TGTGCCACCCAGACAGGGGGCGCAGGGGAGCAGTACTTC CATQTGGAGEQYF
many TRBJ2-1 TRBD2 TRBV4-3 TGCGCCAGCAGCCAGGGGGATGGCGGGGGAGGCAATGAGCAGTTCTTC CASSQGDGGGGNEQFF
few TRBJ2-1 . TRBV20-1 TGCAGTGCTTCCCAGAGGGCCACAAGTGAGCAGTTCTTC CSASQRATSEQFF